There are many counts of the clone carrying this TCR beta chain. This sample was included in a study of patients and donors after allogeneic stem cell transplantation. Germline V gives CDR1 MNHEY, CDR2 SVGAGI. Germline trimming cut 5 bases from V and 0 bases from J; bases unmatched to any gene: 8. The CDR3 loop spans 16 amino acids. TCRdb re-called the RT-PCR reads with MiXCR, one entry per CDR3 protein. The sample holds approximately 57,000 distinct CDR3 sequences, roughly 14% seen once. The V and J genes are TRBV6-5 and TRBJ1-1, with 8 nucleotides matching TRBD1. The sequenced sample consisted of blood, either unsorted or a sorted T cell fraction (not recorded which). The receptor was derived from a human donor who was either an allogeneic HSCT recipient or a stem cell or donor lymphocyte infusion donor (not recorded which). It is not recorded whose cells these are; they may come from a transplant donor. Written as DNA, the CDR3 is TGTGCCAGCAGTACCATCTGGGGACAGGTGAACACTGAAGCTTTCTTT. It codes for CASSTIWGQVNTEAFF.